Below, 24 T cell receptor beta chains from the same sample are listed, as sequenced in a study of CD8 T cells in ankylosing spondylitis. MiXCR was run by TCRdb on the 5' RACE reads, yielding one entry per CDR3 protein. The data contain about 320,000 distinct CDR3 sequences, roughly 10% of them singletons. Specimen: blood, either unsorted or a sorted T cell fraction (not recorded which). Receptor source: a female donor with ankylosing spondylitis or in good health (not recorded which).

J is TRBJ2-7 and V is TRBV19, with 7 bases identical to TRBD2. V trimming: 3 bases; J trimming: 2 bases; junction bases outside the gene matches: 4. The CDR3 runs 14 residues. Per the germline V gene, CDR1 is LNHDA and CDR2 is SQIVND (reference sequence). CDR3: CASSIRTSTYEQYF. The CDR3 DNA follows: TGTGCCAGTAGTATTCGGACTAGTACCTACGAGCAGTACTTC. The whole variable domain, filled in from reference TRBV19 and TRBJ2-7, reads DGGITQSPKYLFRKEGQNVTLSCEQNLNHDAMYWYRQDPGQGLRLIYYSQIVNDFQKGDIAEGYSVSREKKESFPLTVTSAQKNPTAFYLCASSIRTSTYEQYFGPGTRLTVT.

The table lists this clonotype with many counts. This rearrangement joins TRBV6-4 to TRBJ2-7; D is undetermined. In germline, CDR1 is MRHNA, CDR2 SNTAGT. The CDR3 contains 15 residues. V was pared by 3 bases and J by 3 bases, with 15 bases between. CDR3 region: CASSERLGLGYEQYF. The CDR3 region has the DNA TGTGCCAGCAGTGAGCGGCTGGGCCTCGGCTACGAGCAGTACTTC.

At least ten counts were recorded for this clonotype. CDR3 sequence (DNA): TGCGCCAGCAGCTGGGACGCCCAAGGAGATGGCTACACCTTC. Translating gives CASSWDAQGDGYTF. This rearrangement joins TRBV5-1 to TRBJ1-2; a weak D match, TRBD1 (5 bases). The CDR3 sequence is 14 residues long. In germline, CDR1 is SGHRS, CDR2 YFSETQ. V was clipped by 3 bases and J by 6 bases, with 15 bases between them.

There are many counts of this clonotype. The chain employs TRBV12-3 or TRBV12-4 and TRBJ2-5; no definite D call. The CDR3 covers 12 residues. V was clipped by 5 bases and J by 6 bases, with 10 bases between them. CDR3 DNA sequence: TGTGCCAGCAGTCCGCTCAGCCAGACCCAGTACTTC. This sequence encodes CASSPLSQTQYF.

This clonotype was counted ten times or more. The CDR3 here is CASTGTGIREQFF. For the CDR3, the DNA is TGTGCCAGCACCGGGACAGGGATACGTGAGCAGTTCTTC. V usage is TRBV5-6 and J usage is TRBJ2-1, with 9 bases identical to TRBD1. The CDR3 length is 13 residues. CDR1 is SGHDT, CDR2 YYEEEE, per germline. V shed 6 bases, J shed 9 bases, and the junction held 7 bases outside the gene matches.

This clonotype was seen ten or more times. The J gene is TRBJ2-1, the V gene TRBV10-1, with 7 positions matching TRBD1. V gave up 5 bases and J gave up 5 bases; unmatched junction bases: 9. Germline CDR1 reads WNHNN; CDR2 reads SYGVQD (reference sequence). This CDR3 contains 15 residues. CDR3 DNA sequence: TGCGCCAGCAGTATGGGACAGAGACTGGACAATGAGCAGTTCTTC. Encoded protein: CASSMGQRLDNEQFF.

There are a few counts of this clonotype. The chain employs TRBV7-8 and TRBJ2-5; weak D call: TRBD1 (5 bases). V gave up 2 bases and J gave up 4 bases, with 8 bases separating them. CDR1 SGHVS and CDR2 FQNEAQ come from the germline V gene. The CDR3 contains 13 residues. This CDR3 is CASSLRQGETQYF. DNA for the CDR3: TGTGCCAGCAGCTTAAGGCAGGGAGAGACCCAGTACTTC.

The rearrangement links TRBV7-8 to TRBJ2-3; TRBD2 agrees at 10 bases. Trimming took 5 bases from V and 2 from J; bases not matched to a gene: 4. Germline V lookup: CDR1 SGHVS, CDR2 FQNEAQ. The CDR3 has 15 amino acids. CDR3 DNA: TGTGCCAGCAGCGGTCTAGCGGGGGACACAGATACGCAGTATTTT. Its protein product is CASSGLAGDTDTQYF.

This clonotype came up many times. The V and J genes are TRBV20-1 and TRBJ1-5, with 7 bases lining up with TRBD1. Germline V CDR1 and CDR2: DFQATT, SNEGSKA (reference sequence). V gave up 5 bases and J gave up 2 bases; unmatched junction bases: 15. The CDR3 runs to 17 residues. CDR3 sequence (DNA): TGCAGTGCTCCGACCCTCCCAGGGACAGAGGGCAATCAGCCCCAGCATTTT. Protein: CSAPTLPGTEGNQPQHF.

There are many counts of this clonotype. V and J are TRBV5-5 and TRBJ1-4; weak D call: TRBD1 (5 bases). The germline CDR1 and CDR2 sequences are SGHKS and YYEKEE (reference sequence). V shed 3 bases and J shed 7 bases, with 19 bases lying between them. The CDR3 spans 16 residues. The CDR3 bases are TGTGCCAGCAGCTCCTCTTGGACTAGGGGTCCTGAAAAACTGTTTTTT. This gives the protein CASSSSWTRGPEKLFF.

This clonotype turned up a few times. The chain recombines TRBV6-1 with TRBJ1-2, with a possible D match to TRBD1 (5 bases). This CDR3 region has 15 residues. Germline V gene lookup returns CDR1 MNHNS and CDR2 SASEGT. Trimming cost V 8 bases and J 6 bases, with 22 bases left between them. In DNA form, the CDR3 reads TGTGCCAGCCGCCGGGGGGGGAACCTTGTGAATGGCTACACCTTC. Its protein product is CASRRGGNLVNGYTF.

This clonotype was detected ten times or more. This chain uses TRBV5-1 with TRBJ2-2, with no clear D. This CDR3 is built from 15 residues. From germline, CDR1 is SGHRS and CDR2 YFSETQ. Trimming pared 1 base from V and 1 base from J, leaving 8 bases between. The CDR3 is CASSLNKGNTGELFF. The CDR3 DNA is TGCGCCAGCAGCTTGAATAAAGGGAACACCGGGGAGCTGTTTTTT.

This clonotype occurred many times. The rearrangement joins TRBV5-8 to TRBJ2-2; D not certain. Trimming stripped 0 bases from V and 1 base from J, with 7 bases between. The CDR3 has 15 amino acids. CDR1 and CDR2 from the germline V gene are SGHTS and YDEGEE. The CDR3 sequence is CASSLAVRNTGELFF. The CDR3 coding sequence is TGTGCCAGCAGCTTGGCGGTGCGGAACACCGGGGAGCTGTTTTTT.

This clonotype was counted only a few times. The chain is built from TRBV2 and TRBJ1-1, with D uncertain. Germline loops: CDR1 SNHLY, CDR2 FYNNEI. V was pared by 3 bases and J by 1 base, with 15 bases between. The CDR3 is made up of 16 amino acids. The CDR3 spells CASSEITWTENTEAFF. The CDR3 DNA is TGTGCCAGCAGTGAGATTACCTGGACCGAGAACACTGAAGCTTTCTTT.

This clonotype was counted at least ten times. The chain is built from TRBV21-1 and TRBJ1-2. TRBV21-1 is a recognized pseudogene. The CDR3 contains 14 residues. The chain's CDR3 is CASSLTDGHYGYTF. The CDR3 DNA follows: TGTGCCAGCAGCCTTACAGACGGACACTATGGCTACACCTTC.

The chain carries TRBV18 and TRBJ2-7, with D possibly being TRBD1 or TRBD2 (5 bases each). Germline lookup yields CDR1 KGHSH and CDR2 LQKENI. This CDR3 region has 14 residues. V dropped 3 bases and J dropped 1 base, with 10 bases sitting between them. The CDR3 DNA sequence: TGTGCCAGCTCACCCGGGACGGAATCCTACGAGCAGTACTTC. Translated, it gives CASSPGTESYEQYF.

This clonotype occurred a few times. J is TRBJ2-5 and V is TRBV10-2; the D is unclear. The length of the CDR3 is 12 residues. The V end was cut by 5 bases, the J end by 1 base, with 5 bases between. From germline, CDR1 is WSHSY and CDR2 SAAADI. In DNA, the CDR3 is TGCGCCAGCAGTCCCAGCCAAGAGACCCAGTACTTC. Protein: CASSPSQETQYF.

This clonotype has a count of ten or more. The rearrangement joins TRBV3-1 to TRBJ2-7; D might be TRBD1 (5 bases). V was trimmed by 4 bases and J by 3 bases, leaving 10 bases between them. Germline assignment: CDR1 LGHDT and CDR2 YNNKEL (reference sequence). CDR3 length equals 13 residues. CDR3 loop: CASSLQGGYEQYF. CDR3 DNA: TGTGCCAGCAGCCTGCAGGGTGGCTACGAGCAGTACTTC.

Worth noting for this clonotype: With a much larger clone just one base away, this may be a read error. The CDR3 loop reads CAIRVGDTAYNEQFF. The DNA of the CDR3 is TGCGCCATCAGAGTGGGGGACACCGCCTACAATGAGCAGTTCTTC. This rearrangement joins TRBV5-1 to TRBJ2-1; D may be TRBD1 (6 bases). CDR3 length equals 15 residues. Germline CDR1 reads SGHRS; CDR2 reads YFSETQ. Trimming shortened V by 9 bases and J by 2 bases, and 18 bases separated the two germline ends.

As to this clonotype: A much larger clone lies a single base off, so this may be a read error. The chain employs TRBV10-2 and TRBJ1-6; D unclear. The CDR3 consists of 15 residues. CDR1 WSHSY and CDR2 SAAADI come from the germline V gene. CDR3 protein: CASSEDLAANPPLHF. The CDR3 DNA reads TGCGCCAGCAGTGAGGACCTTGCGGCTAATCCACCCCTCCACTTT.

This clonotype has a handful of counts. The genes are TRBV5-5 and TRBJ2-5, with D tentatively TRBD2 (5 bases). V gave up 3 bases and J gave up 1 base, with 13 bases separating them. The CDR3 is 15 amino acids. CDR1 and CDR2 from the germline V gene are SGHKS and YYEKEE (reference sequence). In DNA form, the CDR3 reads TGTGCCAGCAGCTCCGTCACGGGAATCCAAGAGACCCAGTACTTC. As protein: CASSSVTGIQETQYF.

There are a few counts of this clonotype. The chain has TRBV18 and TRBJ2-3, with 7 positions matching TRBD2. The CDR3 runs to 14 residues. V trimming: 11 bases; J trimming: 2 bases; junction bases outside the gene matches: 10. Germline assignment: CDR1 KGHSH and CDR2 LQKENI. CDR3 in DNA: TGTGCCGCGAAGCCGGGGGGACCCACAGATACGCAGTATTTT. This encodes CAAKPGGPTDTQYF.

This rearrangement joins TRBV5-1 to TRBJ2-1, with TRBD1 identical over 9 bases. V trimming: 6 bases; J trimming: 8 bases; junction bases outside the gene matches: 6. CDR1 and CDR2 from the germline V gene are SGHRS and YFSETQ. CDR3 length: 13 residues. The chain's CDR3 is CASIHRGLDEQFF. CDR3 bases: TGCGCCAGCATCCACAGGGGGCTCGATGAGCAGTTCTTC.

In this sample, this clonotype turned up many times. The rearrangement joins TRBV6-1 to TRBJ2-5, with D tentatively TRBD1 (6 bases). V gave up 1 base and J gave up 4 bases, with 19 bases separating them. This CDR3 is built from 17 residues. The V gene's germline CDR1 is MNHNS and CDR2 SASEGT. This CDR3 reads CASSEEVRGSWAETQYF. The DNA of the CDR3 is TGTGCCAGCAGTGAAGAAGTAAGGGGGAGTTGGGCAGAGACCCAGTACTTC.